This record looks at one T cell receptor beta chain sequence and its context. What it binds is unknown. 60 Vbeta and 13 Jbeta primers were used in PCR. Sequencing was performed with immunoSEQ multiplex PCR; in TCRdb, only in-frame clones are kept and a portion is missing. The table lists approximately 70,000 clones, 70% to 90% of them singletons. This sample was included in a study of cytomegalovirus exposure and HLA in healthy donors. The study, taken as a whole, reports: A highly shared variant cluster was judged a likely technical artifact. Using a false discovery rate of 0.05, a later analysis showed that 15,000 to 20,000 TCR beta sequences were associated with HLA alleles.

This CDR3 contains 16 residues. Trimming at V came to 3 bases and at J to 4 bases, leaving 6 bases not matched to a gene. Germline V gene lookup returns CDR1 SGDLS and CDR2 YYNGEE. The receptor's source is a woman in her thirties in good health and CMV-seronegative. Sequenced sample: PBMCs. The rearrangement joins TRBV9 to TRBJ2-2, with TRBD1 identical over 10 bases. The CDR3 DNA follows: TGTGCCAGCAGCGGGGGAGACAGGGGGCGCACCGGGGAGCTGTTTTTT. Its protein product is CASSGGDRGRTGELFF. Supplemented by reference TRBV9 and TRBJ2-2, the full variable domain reads DSGVTQTPKHLITATGQRVTLRCSPRSGDLSVYWYQQSLDQGLQFLIQYYNGEERAKGNILERFSAQQFPDLHSELNLSSLELGDSALYFCASSGGDRGRTGELFFGEGSRLTVL.